These 24 T cell receptor beta chains came from one sample sequenced in a study of T cells in narcolepsy. The method was immunoSEQ multiplex PCR; TCRdb's version includes in-frame clones alone and lacks a portion of them. The sample holds around 28,000 clones, around 81% seen once. The sequenced sample was CD45RA- memory CD4+ T cells from PBMCs. The receptors stem from a human donor with narcolepsy.

V and J are TRBV18 and TRBJ1-6; D is uncertain. Trimming stripped 1 base from V and 0 bases from J, with 10 bases between. Germline CDR1 and CDR2: KGHSH and LQKENI. The CDR3 spans 17 residues. CDR3 in amino acids: CASSPRAVSSYNSPLHF. The CDR3 region has the DNA TGTGCCAGCTCACCACGAGCAGTTAGCTCCTATAATTCACCCCTCCACTTT.

The rearrangement uses TRBV5-4 and TRBJ2-5; D is perhaps TRBD1 (5 bases). The J call could be wrong; TRBJ2-7 is a better fit for the DNA end. This CDR3 is built from 14 residues. The germline V gene encodes CDR1 SGHNT and CDR2 YYREEE (reference sequence). CDR3 region: CASSLGQGIYEQYF. The CDR3 DNA reads as TGTGCCAGCAGCTTGGGGCAGGGAATCTACGAGCAGTACTTC.

V usage is TRBV6-1 and J usage is TRBJ1-2, with TRBD1 matching over 9 bases. Germline V gene sequence: CDR1 MNHNS, CDR2 SASEGT. The trim removed 1 base at V and 7 bases at J, leaving 4 bases unmatched. CDR3 length equals 14 residues. CDR3 nucleotide sequence: TGTGCCAGCAGTGAAGGGACAGGGGCGATTGGCTACACCTTC. Translated: CASSEGTGAIGYTF.

The chain uses TRBV10-3 and TRBJ1-2; 9 nucleotides agree with TRBD1. The CDR3 totals 12 residues. Unmatched junction bases numbered 1, after V lost 9 bases and J lost 2 bases. Germline V gene data show CDR1 as ENHRY and CDR2 as SYGVKD. DNA of the CDR3: TGTGCCATAGGACAGGGGAACTATGGCTACACCTTC. Translating gives CAIGQGNYGYTF.

V usage is TRBV5-5 and J usage is TRBJ1-4; D uncertain. CDR1 and CDR2 from the germline V gene are SGHKS and YYEKEE (reference sequence). The CDR3 runs to 13 residues. V lost 0 bases, J lost 8 bases, and 8 bases lay in between. CDR3 loop: CASSLGPGEKLFF. In nucleotides, the CDR3 is TGTGCCAGCAGCTTGGGTCCCGGGGAAAAACTGTTTTTT.

V usage is TRBV9 and J usage is TRBJ2-3; 11 positions agree with TRBD2. Trimming cost V 2 bases and J 0 bases; bases outside gene matches: 2. Germline V gives CDR1 SGDLS, CDR2 YYNGEE. The CDR3 spans 16 residues. CDR3 amino acids: CASSVTSGVSTDTQYF. The DNA for the CDR3 is TGTGCCAGCAGCGTGACTAGCGGGGTTAGCACAGATACGCAGTATTTT.

This chain connects TRBV7-2 to TRBJ2-7; TRBD1 might be the D (5 bases). This CDR3 comprises 13 residues. The V gene's germline CDR1 is SGHTA and CDR2 FQGNSA. V lost 5 bases, J lost 4 bases, and 12 bases lay in between. For the CDR3, the DNA is TGTGCCAGCAGCCCTAACCCAGGGTACGAGCAGTACTTC. Protein product: CASSPNPGYEQYF. The whole variable domain, filled in from reference TRBV7-2 and TRBJ2-7, reads GAGVSQSPSNKVTEKGKDVELRCDPISGHTALYWYRQSLGQGLEFLIYFQGNSAPDKSGLPSDRFSAERTGGSVSTLTIQRTQQEDSAVYLCASSPNPGYEQYFGPGTRLTVT.

Comments on this clone: This CDR3 fails to terminate in the conserved phenylalanine or tryptophan, so it likely reflects a read error. The V call is TRBV6-1, the J call TRBJ1-1, with D perhaps TRBD1 (5 bases). V lost 4 bases and J lost 0, with 6 bases in between. The CDR3 loop spans 13 amino acids. Germline V gives CDR1 MNHNS, CDR2 SASEGT. The CDR3 sequence is CASSGTLNTEAFS. The DNA for the CDR3 is TGTGCCAGCAGTGGGACACTGAACACTGAAGCTTTCTCT.

Written as DNA, the CDR3 is TGTGCCAGCAGACCCTCCCAGGGGGTCAATTCACCCCTCCACTTT. Amino acids: CASRPSQGVNSPLHF. This chain uses TRBV28 with TRBJ1-6, with 7 bases that match TRBD1. The junction had 9 bases not matched to a gene; V was cut back by 6 bases and J by 7 bases. The CDR3 has 15 residues. Germline CDR1 and CDR2: MDHEN and SYDVKM.

This clone appeared once. The chain employs TRBV7-3 and TRBJ2-1, with D possibly matching TRBD2 (6 bases). CDR3 length equals 14 residues. Trimming took off 4 bases at V and 6 bases at J, with 13 bases between the two ends. Germline CDR1 and CDR2: SGHTA and FQGTGA. CDR3 amino acids: CASSSGTSLNEQFF. The CDR3 coding sequence is TGTGCCAGCAGCTCAGGGACTTCCCTCAATGAGCAGTTCTTC.

The chain recombines TRBV4-3 with TRBJ2-1; D gene uncertain. The germline CDR1 and CDR2 sequences are LGHNA and YSLEER. This CDR3 spans 14 amino acids. The V end was cut by 0 bases, the J end by 9 bases, with 12 bases between. In DNA, the CDR3 is TGCGCCAGCAGCCAAGAGGAACTCCGGACTGAGCAGTTCTTC. It is translated as CASSQEELRTEQFF.

This chain joins TRBV5-4 and TRBJ2-5; D is possibly TRBD2 (5 bases). The CDR3 runs to 14 residues. Germline V lookup: CDR1 SGHNT, CDR2 YYREEE (reference sequence). The V and J ends lost 0 bases and 1 base respectively, with 7 bases between them. CDR3 coding DNA: TGTGCCAGCAGCTTGGCCGGGGTCCAAGAGACCCAGTACTTC. The encoded protein is CASSLAGVQETQYF.

This clone was seen more than once but under ten times. V gene TRBV9 combines with J gene TRBJ2-5; a weak D match, TRBD1 (6 bases). V dropped 3 bases and J dropped 2 bases, with 20 bases sitting between them. This CDR3 region has 17 residues. The germline V gene has CDR1 SGDLS and CDR2 YYNGEE. The CDR3 sequence is CASSAGDAGTQQETQYF. The CDR3 bases are TGTGCCAGCAGCGCCGGGGACGCCGGGACACAACAAGAGACCCAGTACTTC.

The J gene is TRBJ2-3, the V gene TRBV4-3; 9 nucleotides align to TRBD2. The CDR3 consists of 17 residues. Germline V lookup: CDR1 LGHNA, CDR2 YSLEER. The junction had 8 bases not matched to a gene; V was cut back by 1 base and J by 3 bases. The CDR3 DNA sequence: TGCGCCAGCAGCCAAGCCTCCACGCGGGGGGGGACAGATACGCAGTATTTT. This gives the protein CASSQASTRGGTDTQYF.

The chain combines TRBV6-5 with TRBJ2-1, with 9 positions matching TRBD2. There are 15 residues in the CDR3. The ends lost 6 bases at V and 8 bases at J; junction bases unmatched: 11. Germline V gene sequence: CDR1 MNHEY, CDR2 SVGAGI. CDR3 nucleotides: TGTGCCAGCAGCGAGACTAGCGGCCCTCCAGATGAGCAGTTCTTC. It yields the protein CASSETSGPPDEQFF.

This rearrangement joins TRBV9 to TRBJ2-3; D may be TRBD1 (5 bases). V was clipped by 6 bases and J by 0 bases, with 11 bases between them. The CDR3 loop spans 14 amino acids. Germline CDR1 and CDR2: SGDLS and YYNGEE. CDR3 DNA sequence: TGTGCCAGCAAGAAGGACATGAGCACAGATACGCAGTATTTT. Its protein is CASKKDMSTDTQYF.

The chain is built from TRBV7-9 and TRBJ2-2; 9 nucleotides line up with TRBD1. The trim removed 7 bases at V and 2 bases at J, leaving 5 bases unmatched. Germline V CDR1 and CDR2: SEHNR, FQNEAQ (reference sequence). This CDR3 has 15 amino acids. In DNA, the CDR3 is TGTGCCAGCACTCGGACAGGGGCCAACACCGGGGAGCTGTTTTTT. Its protein is CASTRTGANTGELFF.

CDR3 amino acids: CASSEGARSGIQETQYF. For the CDR3, the DNA is TGTGCCAGCAGTGAAGGAGCCAGGAGCGGGATACAAGAGACCCAGTACTTC. This rearrangement joins TRBV6-1 to TRBJ2-5; 7 bases are a match to TRBD2. CDR1 and CDR2 from the germline V gene are MNHNS and SASEGT. This CDR3 comprises 17 residues. J was trimmed by 2 bases and V by 1 base; bases with no gene match: 10.

In its sample, this clone was seen once. Germline is not matched at one junction end, which may reflect a read error. The chain couples TRBV7-3 to TRBJ2-5; 7 bases align to TRBD1. The J call may be faulty, since TRBJ2-7 better matches the DNA end. Germline lookup yields CDR1 SGHTA and CDR2 FQGTGA. The CDR3 is made up of 15 amino acids. The CDR3 spells CASSVTGERSYEQYF. CDR3 in DNA: TGTGCCAGCAGCGTAACAGGGGAAAGGTCCTACGAGCAGTACTTC.

The chain joins TRBV9 to TRBJ1-1, with TRBD1 matching over 11 bases. Germline CDR1 SGDLS, CDR2 YYNGEE. Germline trimming cut 0 bases from V and 11 bases from J; bases unmatched to any gene: 12. This CDR3 contains 16 residues. This CDR3 is CASSVAPVGQGASAFF. The CDR3 DNA sequence: TGTGCCAGCAGCGTAGCTCCCGTCGGACAGGGGGCATCTGCTTTCTTT.

V usage is TRBV6-1 and J usage is TRBJ2-7; perhaps TRBD1 as D (5 bases). Germline V gene data show CDR1 as MNHNS and CDR2 as SASEGT. The germline V and J ends were trimmed by 2 bases and 3 bases, with 11 bases remaining between them. CDR3 length equals 14 residues. CDR3 residues: CASSEYDSLYEQYF. For the CDR3, the DNA is TGTGCCAGCAGTGAATATGACAGCCTCTACGAGCAGTACTTC.

The chain employs TRBV6-5 and TRBJ2-7; 9 positions match TRBD1. The CDR3 sequence is 15 residues long. Germline CDR1 is MNHEY and CDR2 is SVGAGI. The junction had 3 bases not matched to a gene; V was cut back by 2 bases and J by 1 base. CDR3 nucleotides: TGTGCCAGCAGTTACCGTGACAGGGGGTCCTACGAGCAGTACTTC. Protein sequence: CASSYRDRGSYEQYF.

This clone was seen a handful of times. V and J are TRBV18 and TRBJ2-2, with D unclear. This CDR3 is built from 15 residues. Germline assignment: CDR1 KGHSH and CDR2 LQKENI. V lost 1 base, J lost 7 bases, and 13 bases lay in between. The CDR3 protein is CASSPRATPDGELFF. CDR3 in DNA: TGTGCCAGCTCACCACGGGCTACCCCCGACGGGGAGCTGTTTTTT.

V is TRBV11-2 and J is TRBJ2-5, with 13 bases fitting TRBD2. J was trimmed by 3 bases and V by 5 bases; bases with no gene match: 3. This CDR3 region has 15 residues. Germline V gene lookup returns CDR1 SGHAT and CDR2 FQNNGV. CDR3 sequence (DNA): TGTGCCAGCAGCCGAACTAGCGGGGGGGAAGAGACCCAGTACTTC. It codes for CASSRTSGGEETQYF.